These T cell receptor beta chains were read from a single sample in a study of OX40 agonist ivuxolimab in advanced cancers. Sequencing was performed with immunoSEQ multiplex PCR; in TCRdb, only in-frame clones are kept and a portion is missing. The sample lists some 71,000 clones, 91% seen once, with 13% to 15% in the top ten. Sample: CD4+ or CD8+ T cells sorted from blood, taken in a trial of the OX40 agonist ivuxolimab. Receptors originate from an adult with an advanced solid tumor such as melanoma, head and neck, liver or kidney cancer. CDR3s include the opening cysteine and the closing phenylalanine or tryptophan. The D gene is left open where the match is weak. Clone size appears in some rows only: once, few, many, or a class for an expanded clone.

>TRBJ2-3|.|TRBV9|TRBD1
CASSGGTGGTDTQYF
TGTGCCAGCAGCGGAGGGACAGGGGGCACAGATACGCAGTATTTT
>TRBJ2-1|.|TRBV4-3|.
CASSLYFSYNEQFF
TGCGCCAGCAGCCTATATTTCTCCTACAATGAGCAGTTCTTC
>TRBJ2-7|.|TRBV11-2|.
CASSLANYLEQYF
TGTGCCAGCAGCTTAGCGAACTACCTCGAGCAGTACTTC
>TRBJ2-6|.|TRBV7-9|.
CASSPILVRSGANVLTF
TGTGCCAGCAGCCCCATTTTGGTTCGCTCTGGGGCCAACGTCCTGACTTTC
>TRBJ2-1|.|TRBV6-5|TRBD1
CASSYGTGGLNEQFF
TGTGCCAGCAGTTACGGGACAGGGGGGCTCAATGAGCAGTTCTTC
>TRBJ2-2|.|TRBV4-1|TRBD2
CASSSPGGRSGGELFF
TGCGCCAGCAGCTCACCGGGAGGGAGATCCGGCGGGGAGCTGTTTTTT
>TRBJ2-5|.|TRBV15|TRBD2
CATSRDYTGTSISQYF
TGTGCCACCAGCAGAGACTATACCGGGACTAGCATCTCCCAGTACTTC
>TRBJ2-7|.|TRBV29-1|TRBD1
CSAEPRDRVGEQYF
TGCAGCGCAGAGCCACGGGACAGGGTAGGCGAGCAGTACTTC
>TRBJ2-7|once|TRBV19|.
CASSIWKEGVDEQYF
TGTGCCAGTAGTATATGGAAAGAGGGCGTCGACGAGCAGTACTTC
>TRBJ2-3|.|TRBV11-2|TRBD2
CASSSSGGTDTQYF
TGTGCCAGCAGTTCTAGCGGGGGCACAGATACGCAGTATTTT
>TRBJ2-7|few|TRBV7-2|.
CASSFESSEQYF
TGTGCCAGCAGCTTTGAGTCCTCCGAGCAGTACTTC
>TRBJ1-5|.|TRBV19|.
CASTRGESSNQPQHF
TGTGCCAGTACGCGAGGTGAGAGTAGCAATCAGCCCCAGCATTTT
>TRBJ2-1|.|TRBV7-9|TRBD2
CASSQTGLAGAGEQFF
TGTGCCAGCAGCCAGACGGGACTAGCGGGAGCGGGTGAGCAGTTCTTC
>TRBJ1-5|.|TRBV4-2|.
CASSQDATGSQPQHF
TGTGCCAGCAGCCAAGATGCGACGGGTAGCCAGCCCCAGCATTTT
>TRBJ2-1|.|TRBV6-4|.
CASRERGANNNEQFF
TGTGCCAGCAGGGAACGGGGGGCTAATAACAATGAGCAGTTCTTC
>TRBJ1-5|.|TRBV28|.
CASSLISYSNQPQHF
TGTGCCAGCAGCCTAATCTCATATAGCAATCAGCCCCAGCATTTT
>TRBJ2-1|.|TRBV13|TRBD2
CASSLRREANYNEQFF
TGTGCCAGCAGCTTACGGCGGGAGGCCAACTACAATGAGCAGTTCTTC
>TRBJ2-3|.|TRBV11-2|.
CASSLGGGNTDTQYF
TGTGCCAGCAGCCTAGGAGGGGGCAACACCGATACGCAGTATTTT
>TRBJ2-1|.|TRBV27|.
CASSETPNEQFF
TGTGCCAGCAGTGAGACTCCCAATGAGCAGTTCTTC
>TRBJ1-2|.|TRBV13|.
CASSFGETSVYGYTF
TGTGCCAGCAGCTTTGGAGAGACGAGCGTCTATGGCTACACCTTC
>TRBJ2-5|.|TRBV7-9|.
CASSLVTAQETQYF
TGTGCCAGCAGCTTAGTCACTGCTCAAGAGACCCAGTACTTC
>TRBJ2-1|.|TRBV27|.
CASSLYAAKYNEQFF
TGTGCCAGCAGTTTATACGCAGCAAAGTACAATGAGCAGTTCTTC
>TRBJ1-1|.|TRBV30|.
CAWTTSNTEAFF
TGTGCCTGGACAACATCGAACACTGAAGCTTTCTTT
>TRBJ2-7|.|TRBV7-9|.
CASSSDGSGEFYEQYF
TGTGCCAGCAGCTCAGATGGCAGCGGTGAATTCTACGAGCAGTACTTC
>TRBJ2-1|.|TRBV27|.
CASSLYSGSGNEQFF
TGTGCCAGCAGTTTATATTCGGGGTCTGGGAATGAGCAGTTCTTC
>TRBJ1-5|.|TRBV5-6|.
CASSSETVPHQPQHF
TGTGCCAGCAGCTCAGAAACAGTACCCCATCAGCCCCAGCATTTT
>TRBJ2-3|.|TRBV7-6|.
CASSRAGGTDTQYF
TGTGCCAGCAGCCGTGCAGGCGGGACAGATACGCAGTATTTT
>TRBJ2-5|.|TRBV19|.
CASSSRQVQETQYF
TGTGCCAGTAGTTCCCGACAGGTACAAGAGACCCAGTACTTC
>TRBJ2-7|.|TRBV5-6|TRBD1
CASSPTGSFFEQYF
TGTGCCAGCAGCCCGACAGGGTCATTCTTCGAGCAGTACTTC
>TRBJ1-4|.|TRBV5-4|.
CASRGDDEKLFF
TGTGCCAGCAGGGGGGATGACGAAAAACTGTTTTTT
>TRBJ2-1|.|TRBV2|.
CASKGTASYNEQFF
TGTGCCAGCAAAGGGACGGCCTCCTACAATGAGCAGTTCTTC
>TRBJ1-1|.|TRBV19|.
CASSIPAGLNTEAFF
TGTGCCAGTAGTATACCGGCAGGGCTGAACACTGAAGCTTTCTTT
>TRBJ2-3|.|TRBV7-9|.
CASSYPAHSHEGDTQYF
TGTGCCAGCAGCTACCCAGCCCACAGTCATGAGGGAGATACGCAGTATTTT
>TRBJ1-5|.|TRBV15|.
CATSRDGEGSNQPQHF
TGTGCCACCAGCAGAGATGGGGAGGGTAGCAATCAGCCCCAGCATTTT
>TRBJ2-5|.|TRBV29-1|.
CSVEDLVNSQETQYF
TGCAGCGTTGAAGATCTAGTGAACAGCCAAGAGACCCAGTACTTC
>TRBJ2-7|.|TRBV7-8|.
CASSPTHLGEVEQYF
TGTGCCAGCAGCCCCACTCATTTAGGTGAGGTCGAGCAGTACTTC
>TRBJ2-2|.|TRBV6-6|.
CASSTVTGELFF
TGTGCCAGCAGCACTGTCACCGGGGAGCTGTTTTTT
>TRBJ2-7|.|TRBV11-2|TRBD1
CASSLDPGTGQDEQYF
TGTGCCAGCAGCTTAGATCCTGGGACAGGGCAGGACGAGCAGTACTTC
>TRBJ2-2|.|TRBV7-3|TRBD2
CASSLPTSGVNTGELFF
TGTGCCAGCAGCCTGCCGACTAGCGGGGTGAACACCGGGGAGCTGTTTTTT
>TRBJ2-1|.|TRBV2|TRBD2
CASRERESSYNEQFF
TGTGCCAGCAGAGAGCGGGAGAGCTCCTACAATGAGCAGTTCTTC
>TRBJ2-1|.|TRBV5-5|.
CASQGLGDEQFF
TGTGCCAGCCAGGGTTTGGGCGATGAGCAGTTCTTC
>TRBJ1-2|.|TRBV4-3|.
CASSQAWGLTNYGYTF
TGCGCCAGCAGCCAAGCCTGGGGCCTAACTAACTATGGCTACACCTTC
>TRBJ2-2|.|TRBV19|TRBD1
CASSIYQGAWTGELFF
TGTGCCAGTAGTATCTACCAGGGGGCTTGGACCGGGGAGCTGTTTTTT
>TRBJ1-1|.|TRBV2|.
CASRDVTGEAFF
TGTGCCAGCAGGGACGTAACAGGGGAAGCTTTCTTT
>TRBJ2-1|.|TRBV9|TRBD2
CASSPSGRVYEQFF
TGTGCCAGCAGCCCTAGCGGGAGGGTGTATGAGCAGTTCTTC
>TRBJ2-7|once|TRBV13|.
CASSWSRDEQYF
TGTGCCAGCAGCTGGTCGAGGGACGAGCAGTACTTC
>TRBJ2-3|.|TRBV2|TRBD1
CASRTWTGPQYF
TGTGCCAGCAGGACCTGGACAGGGCCGCAGTATTTT
>TRBJ1-5|.|TRBV30|.
CAWSVRYKGQGGNQPQHF
TGTGCCTGGAGTGTACGTTATAAGGGGCAGGGCGGTAATCAGCCCCAGCATTTT
>TRBJ1-2|once|TRBV6-1|.
CASSQDWDGYTF
TGTGCCAGCAGTCAGGATTGGGATGGCTACACCTTC
>TRBJ2-5|.|TRBV4-3|TRBD2
CASSQGPLAGLQGMGTQYF
TGCGCCAGCAGCCAAGGTCCACTAGCGGGGCTCCAAGGGATGGGAACCCAGTACTTC
>TRBJ2-7|.|TRBV7-9|.
CASSGRDNSYEQYF
TGTGCCAGCAGCGGCCGGGACAACTCCTACGAGCAGTACTTC
>TRBJ1-2|.|TRBV7-9|.
CASSLLGPASGYTF
TGTGCCAGCAGCTTACTGGGACCGGCGAGCGGCTACACCTTC
>TRBJ2-3|.|TRBV4-1|.
CASSPKRLGNTDTQYF
TGCGCCAGCAGCCCCAAGCGGCTGGGTAACACAGATACGCAGTATTTT
>TRBJ2-1|.|TRBV6-6|TRBD2
CASSYSPSGSYNEQFF
TGTGCCAGCAGTTACTCCCCTAGCGGCTCCTACAATGAGCAGTTCTTC
>TRBJ2-2|.|TRBV4-1|.
CASSQEGRNTGELFF
TGCGCCAGCAGCCAAGAGGGCAGGAACACCGGGGAGCTGTTTTTT
>TRBJ2-1|few|TRBV7-9|.
CASSPGGASGPNEQFF
TGTGCCAGCAGCCCTGGGGGGGCCAGCGGGCCGAATGAGCAGTTCTTC
>TRBJ2-2|.|TRBV6-5|TRBD1
CASTPTGFDGELFF
TGTGCCAGCACCCCGACAGGGTTCGACGGGGAGCTGTTTTTT
>TRBJ1-1|.|TRBV28|.
CASTIFGSGSMNTEAFF
TGTGCCAGCACCATATTCGGATCGGGATCAATGAACACTGAAGCTTTCTTT
>TRBJ2-1|.|TRBV7-2|.
CASSTPEARVEQFF
TGTGCCAGCAGCACCCCCGAGGCGCGGGTTGAGCAGTTCTTC
>TRBJ2-1|.|TRBV13|TRBD2
CATRGLAGGQSSYNEQFF
TGTGCCACCAGGGGACTAGCGGGAGGTCAGAGCTCCTACAATGAGCAGTTCTTC